This passage covers 21 T cell receptor beta chains from one sample sequenced in a study of T cells after yellow fever vaccination. TCRdb independently ran MiXCR on the 5' RACE reads; one entry per CDR3 protein. The table has 250,000 to 400,000 distinct CDR3 sequences, around 4.5% seen once. The sequences come from PBMCs, collected 15 days after the yellow fever booster vaccination. The receptors derive from a man aged 18 to 29 who received the YFV17D yellow fever vaccine.

This clonotype has just a few counts. This chain joins TRBV20-1 and TRBJ1-5; 10 bases fit TRBD1. V was pared by 5 bases and J by 7 bases, with 14 bases of the junction left unmatched. The germline V gene has CDR1 DFQATT and CDR2 SNEGSKA (reference sequence). The CDR3 extends over 16 amino acids. The CDR3 DNA follows: TGCAGTGCTGGATATCCCGGGACAGGGGTAGGCCAGCCCCAGCATTTT. It codes for CSAGYPGTGVGQPQHF.

This clonotype was recorded a few times. An end of the junction does not agree with germline; a read error may underlie this. The genes are TRBV5-1 and TRBJ1-1; D unresolved. Germline loops: CDR1 SGHRS, CDR2 YFSETQ. CDR3 size: 12 residues. CDR3 coding DNA: TGCGCCAGCAGCTTTACGGGTTCGCAGAGAGTCTTT. Translation: CASSFTGSQRVF.

This clonotype was detected many times. This sequence joins TRBV6-5 and TRBJ1-2, with D hard to call. This CDR3 has 13 residues. CDR1 and CDR2 from the germline V gene are MNHEY and SVGAGI. The V and J ends lost 1 base and 3 bases respectively, with 6 bases between them. The CDR3 coding sequence is TGTGCCAGCAGTTACTTCGGATACTATGGCTACACCTTC. Residues: CASSYFGYYGYTF.

In this sample, this clonotype turned up many times. This chain joins TRBV6-6 and TRBJ1-1; 7 bases align to TRBD1. CDR3 size: 16 residues. Per germline, CDR1 MNHNY and CDR2 SVGAGI (reference sequence). V shed 8 bases, J shed 3 bases, and the junction held 15 bases outside the gene matches. The CDR3 region has the DNA TGTGCCAGCGCCCCACAAGGGGGCAAGAGGGACACTGAAGCTTTCTTT. Its protein product is CASAPQGGKRDTEAFF.

This sequence joins TRBV19 and TRBJ1-1; 7 positions match TRBD1. Trimming removed 5 bases from V and 0 bases from J; junction bases left unmatched: 6. Germline V gene sequence: CDR1 LNHDA, CDR2 SQIVND (reference sequence). The CDR3 loop spans 15 amino acids. The CDR3 DNA reads TGTGCCAGTAGTTCCCGGGGACAGTTGAACACTGAAGCTTTCTTT. Its protein product is CASSSRGQLNTEAFF.

This clonotype has a handful of counts. V is TRBV20-1 and J is TRBJ2-1; 8 bases match TRBD2. Germline values: CDR1 DFQATT, CDR2 SNEGSKA (reference sequence). This CDR3 region has 13 residues. Unmatched junction bases numbered 7, after V lost 3 bases and J lost 9 bases. As DNA, the CDR3 is TGCAGTGCTAGGGTTAGCCTAGCGGGTGAGCAGTTCTTC. Amino acid sequence: CSARVSLAGEQFF.

This chain joins TRBV4-3 and TRBJ1-5, with a possible D match to TRBD1 (5 bases). Germline assignment: CDR1 LGHNA and CDR2 YSLEER. This CDR3 spans 13 amino acids. V shed 0 bases and J shed 10 bases, with 10 bases lying between them. The CDR3: CASSQEGGGPQHF. CDR3 coding DNA: TGCGCCAGCAGCCAAGAGGGGGGAGGACCCCAGCATTTT.

This clonotype was seen only a few times. The CDR3 spells CASSQEGGAATEAFF. Written as DNA, the CDR3 is TGTGCCAGCAGCCAAGAGGGGGGGGCGGCCACTGAAGCTTTCTTT. The V and J genes are TRBV4-2 and TRBJ1-1; D perhaps matches TRBD1 (6 bases). V shed 0 bases and J shed 4 bases, with 12 bases lying between them. CDR3 length: 15 amino acids. The V gene's germline CDR1 is LGHNA and CDR2 YNFKEQ.

Ten or more counts support this clonotype. This chain uses TRBV4-3 with TRBJ2-1, with TRBD1 matching 9 bases. The ends lost 3 bases at V and 3 bases at J; junction bases unmatched: 9. In germline, CDR1 is LGHNA, CDR2 YSLEER. The CDR3 runs 17 residues. The CDR3 region has the DNA TGCGCCAGCAGCCACCCCACCCGACAGGGGGGCTACAATGAGCAGTTCTTC. Protein: CASSHPTRQGGYNEQFF.

In this sample, this clonotype turned up many times. This chain joins TRBV5-1 and TRBJ1-6, with 9 bases that match TRBD1. Germline trimming cut 4 bases from V and 0 bases from J; bases unmatched to any gene: 8. This CDR3 is built from 18 residues. Germline V gene data show CDR1 as SGHRS and CDR2 as YFSETQ. CDR3 residues: CASSQDRGLSSYNSPLHF. DNA for the CDR3: TGCGCCAGCAGCCAGGACAGGGGCCTGAGCTCCTATAATTCACCCCTCCACTTT. The full variable domain, with the rest looked up from reference TRBV5-1 and TRBJ1-6, is KAGVTQTPRYLIKTRGQQVTLSCSPISGHRSVSWYQQTPGQGLQFLFEYFSETQRNKGNFPGRFSGRQFSNSRSEMNVSTLELGDSALYLCASSQDRGLSSYNSPLHFGNGTRLTVT.

This clonotype was counted at least ten times. This chain connects TRBV29-1 to TRBJ1-2, with D hard to call. Germline-derived CDR1 and CDR2 are SQVTM and ANQGSEA. Trimming stripped 5 bases from V and 2 bases from J, with 12 bases between. CDR3 size: 13 residues. The chain's CDR3 is CSVTKDGNYGYTF. For the CDR3, the DNA is TGCAGCGTTACCAAAGACGGGAACTATGGCTACACCTTC. Variable domain in full (rest from reference TRBV29-1 and TRBJ1-2): SAVISQKPSRDICQRGTSLTIQCQVDSQVTMMFWYRQQPGQSLTLIATANQGSEATYESGFVIDKFPISRPNLTFSTLTVSNMSPEDSSIYLCSVTKDGNYGYTFGSGTRLTVV.

The table lists this clonotype with many counts. The chain is built from TRBV9 and TRBJ1-6, with D possibly being TRBD1 (5 bases). Germline V gene sequence: CDR1 SGDLS, CDR2 YYNGEE. The CDR3 covers 14 residues. Trimming stripped 2 bases from V and 5 bases from J, with 8 bases between. The DNA of the CDR3 is TGTGCCAGCAGCGTGGGACTGAATAATTCACCCCTCCACTTT. The encoded protein is CASSVGLNNSPLHF.

The V and J genes are TRBV7-9 and TRBJ1-2; D is undetermined. The germline gives CDR1 SEHNR, CDR2 FQNEAQ (reference sequence). The CDR3 is made up of 13 amino acids. Trimming took 5 bases from V and 9 from J, leaving 16 bases between them. The CDR3 coding sequence is TGTGCCAGCAGCCTCGGGCTTCTCGGAAGCTACACCTTC. Translation: CASSLGLLGSYTF.

The rearrangement uses TRBV4-1 and TRBJ1-2, with D possibly being TRBD1 (5 bases). Germline V gene lookup returns CDR1 MGHRA and CDR2 YSYEKL. The CDR3 totals 16 residues. V was shortened by 4 bases and J by 4 bases, with 19 bases between the two germline ends. The CDR3 spells CASSLNAEGSLYGYTF. The CDR3 nucleotides are TGCGCCAGCAGCCTTAATGCGGAGGGGTCTCTCTATGGCTACACCTTC.

This clonotype was counted a few times. The chain links TRBV11-2 to TRBJ2-4; 8 nucleotides agree with TRBD1. The germline CDR1 and CDR2 sequences are SGHAT and FQNNGV. This CDR3 region has 16 residues. Losses at the gene ends were 4 bases for V and 3 bases for J; bases not matched to a gene: 8. CDR3 in amino acids: CASSSIRGRDKNIQYF. The CDR3 DNA is TGTGCCAGCAGCTCCATCAGGGGGCGAGACAAAAACATTCAGTACTTC.

This clonotype was picked up many times. CDR3 amino acids: CASSFGNYGYTF. For the CDR3, the DNA is TGTGCCAGCAGTTTCGGCAACTATGGCTACACCTTC. The J gene is TRBJ1-2, the V gene TRBV12-3 or TRBV12-4; no clear D gene. Trimming took 3 bases from V and 2 from J, leaving 4 bases between them. CDR3 length: 12 residues.

This clonotype was detected many times. The rearrangement uses TRBV7-2 and TRBJ2-1; D unresolved. Trimming shortened V by 2 bases and J by 7 bases, and 9 bases separated the two germline ends. CDR3 length: 13 residues. Germline lookup yields CDR1 SGHTA and CDR2 FQGNSA. CDR3 DNA sequence: TGTGCCAGCAGCTTAACAGTGGAGAATGAGCAGTTCTTC. Protein product: CASSLTVENEQFF.

This clonotype was counted many times. The chain joins TRBV6-5 to TRBJ2-7; a weak D match, TRBD1 (6 bases). From germline, CDR1 is MNHEY and CDR2 SVGAGI. Trimming stripped 5 bases from V and 2 bases from J, with 16 bases between. The CDR3 consists of 15 residues. In DNA form, the CDR3 reads TGTGCCAGCAGTGACCTGACAGGACAGCCCTACGAGCAGTACTTC. It codes for CASSDLTGQPYEQYF.

At least ten counts were recorded for this clonotype. At one of its ends the junction is not consistent with the germline gene, which may arise from a read error. This chain joins TRBV20-1 and TRBJ2-2, with 9 bases that match TRBD1. This CDR3 region has 16 residues. CDR1 is DFQATT, CDR2 SNEGSKA, per germline (reference sequence). CDR3 region: CSAGDRKQGANGELFF. CDR3 nucleotide sequence: TGCAGTGCTGGAGACCGTAAACAGGGGGCGAACGGGGAGCTGTTTTTT.

In this sample, this clonotype turned up a few times. This chain links TRBV12-3 or TRBV12-4 with TRBJ1-2, with a weak D call TRBD1 (5 bases). V lost 6 bases, J lost 3 bases, and 11 bases lay in between. CDR3 size: 13 residues. In nucleotides, the CDR3 is TGTGCCAGCAGCCAATCACAGGACTATGGCTACACCTTC. Its translation is CASSQSQDYGYTF.

V is TRBV24-1 and J is TRBJ2-2; D might be TRBD1 (6 bases). Trimming removed 4 bases at V and 5 bases at J, with 10 bases between. The CDR3 consists of 14 residues. Germline V lookup: CDR1 KGHDR, CDR2 SFDVKD. CDR3 residues: CATSEIQGTGELFF. The DNA of the CDR3 is TGTGCCACCAGTGAAATACAGGGAACCGGGGAGCTGTTTTTT.